This T cell receptor (beta chain) was obtained from a study of OX40 agonist ivuxolimab in advanced cancers. Study-wide context: Cohort: roughly 79% men, mean age about 60, aged about 23 to 79.

Study observations and caveats: Among some nonresponders, normalized T-cell clonal expansion was also low.

Trimming left V 3 bases short and J 3 bases short, with 12 bases between. The CDR3 totals 15 residues. CDR1 and CDR2 from the germline V gene are SGHAT and FQNNGV. This clone was counted a single time. As yet, its antigen is unknown. Assay: immunoSEQ multiplex PCR; the TCRdb copy retains only in-frame clones and omits some. The sample lists around 50,000 clones, almost 85% occurring once. This TCR was sampled from an adult with an advanced solid tumor such as melanoma, head and neck, liver or kidney cancer. The V and J genes are TRBV11-2 and TRBJ1-5; possible D gene TRBD1, 5 bases. This material consisted of CD4+ or CD8+ T cells sorted from blood, taken in a trial of the OX40 agonist ivuxolimab. CDR3 DNA: TGTGCCAGCAGCTTGGAGGCAGGGTTCAATCAGCCCCAGCATTTT. Its protein is CASSLEAGFNQPQHF.